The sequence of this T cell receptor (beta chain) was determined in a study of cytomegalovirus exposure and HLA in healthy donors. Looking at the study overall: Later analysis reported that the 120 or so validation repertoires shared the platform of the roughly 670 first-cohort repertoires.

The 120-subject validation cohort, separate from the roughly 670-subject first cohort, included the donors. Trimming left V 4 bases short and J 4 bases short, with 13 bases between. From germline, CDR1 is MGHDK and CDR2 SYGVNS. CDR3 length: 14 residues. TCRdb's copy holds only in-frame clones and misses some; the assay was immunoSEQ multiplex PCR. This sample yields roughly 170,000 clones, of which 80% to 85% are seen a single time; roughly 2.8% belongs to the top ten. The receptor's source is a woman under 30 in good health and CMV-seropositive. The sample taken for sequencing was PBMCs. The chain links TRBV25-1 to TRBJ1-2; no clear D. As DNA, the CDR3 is TGTGCCAGCAGTGGCCCCCCCAACAGCTATGGCTACACCTTC. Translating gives CASSGPPNSYGYTF.